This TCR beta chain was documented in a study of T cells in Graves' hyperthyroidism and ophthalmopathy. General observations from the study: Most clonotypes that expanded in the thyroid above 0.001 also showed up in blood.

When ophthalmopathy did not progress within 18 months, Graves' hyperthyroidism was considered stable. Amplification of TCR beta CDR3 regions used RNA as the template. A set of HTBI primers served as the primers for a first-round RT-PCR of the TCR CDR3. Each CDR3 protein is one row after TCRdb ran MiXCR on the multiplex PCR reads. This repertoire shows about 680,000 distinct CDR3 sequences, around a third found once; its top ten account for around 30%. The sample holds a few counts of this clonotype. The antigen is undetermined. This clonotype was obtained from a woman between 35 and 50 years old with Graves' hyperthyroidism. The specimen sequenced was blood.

The CDR3 sequence: CASSTELNYGYTF. The CDR3 DNA sequence: TGTGCCAGCAGCACGGAACTAAACTATGGCTACACCTTC. The genes are TRBV25-1 and TRBJ1-2; unclear D gene. CDR1 MGHDK and CDR2 SYGVNS come from the germline V gene. This CDR3 is built from 13 residues. V was pared by 6 bases and J by 2 bases, with 10 bases between.